This entry lists 29 T cell receptor beta chains sequenced from one sample in a study of cytomegalovirus exposure and HLA in healthy donors. PCR employed 60 Vbeta and 13 Jbeta primers. Method: immunoSEQ multiplex PCR; TCRdb's copy keeps in-frame clones and lacks some. Of approximately 150,000 clones listed, 84% are singletons. Sample: PBMCs. These receptors all stem from a girl between 10 and 17 years old in good health and CMV-seropositive.

The chain has TRBV19 and TRBJ1-2, with 7 positions matching TRBD1. Germline V gives CDR1 LNHDA, CDR2 SQIVND (reference sequence). The junction had 16 bases not matched to a gene; V was cut back by 6 bases and J by 0 bases. The CDR3 is 18 residues long. CDR3 sequence reads: CASSIHPGQASSNYGYTF. In DNA form, the CDR3 reads TGTGCCAGTAGCATCCACCCCGGACAGGCATCCTCTAACTATGGCTACACCTTC.

The chain combines TRBV5-6 with TRBJ2-7; 10 bases align to TRBD1. The CDR3 totals 14 residues. CDR1 and CDR2 (germline): SGHDT, YYEEEE. The trim removed 4 bases at V and 5 bases at J, leaving 6 bases unmatched. The CDR3 sequence is CASSEGQGFDEQYF. In nucleotides, the CDR3 is TGTGCCAGCAGCGAGGGACAGGGGTTCGACGAGCAGTACTTC. The entire variable domain, with the rest obtained from reference TRBV5-6 and TRBJ2-7, is as follows: DAGVTQSPTHLIKTRGQQVTLRCSPKSGHDTVSWYQQALGQGPQFIFQYYEEEERQRGNFPDRFSGHQFPNYSSELNVNALLLGDSALYLCASSEGQGFDEQYFGPGTRLTVT.

The chain uses TRBV18 and TRBJ1-1; 10 positions match TRBD1. Germline trimming cut 6 bases from V and 3 bases from J; bases unmatched to any gene: 19. Per the germline V gene, CDR1 is KGHSH and CDR2 is LQKENI. This CDR3 comprises 19 residues. CDR3 amino acids: CASSPNTLTGGLSHTEAFF. The CDR3 coding sequence is TGTGCCAGCTCCCCAAATACCTTGACAGGGGGCCTCAGTCACACTGAAGCTTTCTTT.

V and J are TRBV27 and TRBJ2-6; no reliable D call. The length of the CDR3 is 13 residues. V lost 8 bases, J lost 0 bases, and 5 bases lay in between. CDR1 and CDR2 (germline): MNHEY, SMNVEV (reference sequence). CDR3 protein: CASFNSGANVLTF. CDR3 nucleotides: TGTGCCAGCTTTAACTCTGGGGCCAACGTCCTGACTTTC.

The rearrangement uses TRBV9 and TRBJ1-6; TRBD1 agrees at 7 bases. J lost 10 bases, V lost 4 bases, and 17 bases had no gene match. CDR1 is SGDLS and CDR2 is YYNGEE in the germline V gene. The CDR3 runs to 17 residues. This chain's CDR3 is CASSLLDRGQGGSPLHF. The DNA of the CDR3 is TGTGCCAGCAGCCTCTTAGATAGGGGTCAGGGGGGCTCACCCCTCCACTTT.

J is TRBJ1-5 and V is TRBV5-6; D is ambiguous. Trimming left V 1 base short and J 1 base short, with 6 bases between. The germline gives CDR1 SGHDT, CDR2 YYEEEE. This CDR3 region has 14 residues. The DNA for the CDR3 is TGTGCCAGCAGCTTGTCAGGAAGCAATCAGCCCCAGCATTTT. Its translation is CASSLSGSNQPQHF.

The chain carries TRBV5-1 and TRBJ2-5; 10 bases agree with TRBD1. The CDR3 has 15 amino acids. Germline CDR1 reads SGHRS; CDR2 reads YFSETQ. V lost 2 bases to trimming and J lost 4 bases; unmatched junction nucleotides: 5. The chain's CDR3 is CASSFDRGQGETQYF. CDR3 coding DNA: TGCGCCAGCAGCTTTGACAGGGGGCAGGGAGAGACCCAGTACTTC.

The V and J genes are TRBV6-1 and TRBJ1-6; the match to TRBD1 covers 7 bases. The V gene end was trimmed by 4 bases and the J gene end by 8 bases; junction bases not matched to a gene: 8. Germline V CDR1 and CDR2: MNHNS, SASEGT. There are 15 residues in the CDR3. Written as DNA, the CDR3 is TGTGCCAGCAGTGCGCAGGCCAGGGGGGATTCACCCCTCCACTTT. It translates to CASSAQARGDSPLHF.

The chain carries TRBV6-1 and TRBJ2-3, with 11 bases lining up with TRBD2. The CDR3 sequence is 15 residues long. V was clipped by 6 bases and J by 3 bases; unmatched bases: 5. Germline V CDR1 and CDR2: MNHNS, SASEGT. The CDR3 DNA reads TGTGCCAGCAGCGTAACTAGCGGGGGAACAGATACGCAGTATTTT. It yields the protein CASSVTSGGTDTQYF.

The J gene is TRBJ2-2, the V gene TRBV7-3; 9 bases map to TRBD2. Germline CDR1 is SGHTA and CDR2 is FQGTGA. The CDR3 spans 17 residues. With 2 bases clipped from V and 7 bases from J, the junction kept 11 bases outside the gene matches. This chain's CDR3 is CASSLAVAGGPIGELFF. The CDR3 DNA follows: TGTGCCAGCAGCTTAGCCGTGGCGGGGGGGCCGATCGGGGAGCTGTTTTTT.

This chain links TRBV7-6 with TRBJ2-3; D may be TRBD1 (6 bases). There are 15 residues in the CDR3. V was shortened by 5 bases and J by 3 bases, with 15 bases between the two germline ends. Germline V gene data show CDR1 as SGHVS and CDR2 as FNYEAQ. The CDR3: CASSKYRTETDTQYF. The DNA of the CDR3 is TGTGCCAGCAGCAAATACCGGACAGAAACAGATACGCAGTATTTT.

CDR3 coding DNA: TGTGCCAGTAGTCCCAGGAACATGAACACTGAAGCTTTCTTT. This encodes CASSPRNMNTEAFF. The chain links TRBV19 to TRBJ1-1; no reliable D call. The germline V gene has CDR1 LNHDA and CDR2 SQIVND (reference sequence). V gave up 5 bases and J gave up 0 bases, with 10 bases separating them. CDR3 length: 14 amino acids.

This clone appeared a single time. The rearrangement joins TRBV6-5 to TRBJ2-6; D is perhaps TRBD2 (5 bases). This CDR3 contains 15 residues. Germline CDR1 and CDR2: MNHEY and SVGAGI. Between the trimmed V and J ends, which lost 4 bases and 4 bases, there was a span of 11 bases. The CDR3 sequence is CASSWPGSGANVLTF. CDR3 DNA: TGTGCCAGCAGTTGGCCGGGGAGCGGGGCCAACGTCCTGACTTTC.

The chain couples TRBV6-6 to TRBJ1-2; D is uncertain. The CDR3 has 12 amino acids. The germline V gene has CDR1 MNHNY and CDR2 SVGAGI (reference sequence). Trimming left V 6 bases short and J 8 bases short, with 13 bases between. The CDR3: CASREGIEGYTF. The CDR3 DNA reads as TGTGCCAGCAGGGAGGGAATAGAGGGCTACACCTTC.

The chain is built from TRBV7-6 and TRBJ1-3; no reliable D call. CDR3 length: 16 residues. Looked up from germline, CDR1 is SGHVS and CDR2 is FNYEAQ. V lost 5 bases to trimming and J lost 3 bases, with 17 bases between them. Written as DNA, the CDR3 is TGTGCCAGCAGCCCCCGGGCGGGAACTGTTGGAAACACCATATATTTT. Its protein product is CASSPRAGTVGNTIYF.

The chain combines TRBV11-2 with TRBJ1-2; D gene uncertain. CDR3 size: 13 residues. The germline V and J ends were trimmed by 3 bases and 5 bases, with 10 bases remaining between them. Germline-derived CDR1 and CDR2 are SGHAT and FQNNGV. CDR3 DNA sequence: TGTGCCAGCAGCTTGTGGAGCTCTTATGGCTACACCTTC. Protein: CASSLWSSYGYTF. The variable domain in full, completed from reference TRBV11-2 and TRBJ1-2, reads EAGVAQSPRYKIIEKRQSVAFWCNPISGHATLYWYQQILGQGPKLLIQFQNNGVVDDSQLPKDRFSAERLKGVDSTLKIQPAKLEDSAVYLCASSLWSSYGYTFGSGTRLTVV.

V gene TRBV10-3 combines with J gene TRBJ1-2; D remains ambiguous. The V and J ends lost 3 bases and 2 bases respectively, with 10 bases between them. CDR3 length: 14 amino acids. The germline V gene has CDR1 ENHRY and CDR2 SYGVKD. The CDR3 coding sequence is TGTGCCATCAGTGAAATCGAGATAAACTATGGCTACACCTTC. Protein sequence: CAISEIEINYGYTF.

CDR3 sequence (DNA): TGTGCCAGCAGTCAGGAAAACAGGGCCCACGAGCAGTACTTC. Translation: CASSQENRAHEQYF. This chain joins TRBV2 and TRBJ2-7; D is perhaps TRBD1 (6 bases). The V gene's germline CDR1 is SNHLY and CDR2 FYNNEI. The CDR3 sequence is 14 residues long. Trimming shortened V by 5 bases and J by 5 bases, and 16 bases separated the two germline ends.

The gene calls are TRBV9 and TRBJ2-3; D is possibly TRBD2 (7 bases). V dropped 0 bases and J dropped 0 bases, with 17 bases sitting between them. CDR3 length: 18 residues. Germline V gives CDR1 SGDLS, CDR2 YYNGEE. DNA of the CDR3: TGTGCCAGCAGCGTAGGGGAGGGGGGCCTAGCTAGCACAGATACGCAGTATTTT. Encoded protein: CASSVGEGGLASTDTQYF.

J is TRBJ2-4 and V is TRBV19; 9 nucleotides align to TRBD1. J was trimmed by 1 base and V by 2 bases; bases with no gene match: 12. This CDR3 region has 19 residues. Per germline, CDR1 LNHDA and CDR2 SQIVND (reference sequence). CDR3 loop: CASSIKGTGSVSAKNIQYF. The CDR3 DNA reads as TGTGCCAGTAGTATAAAAGGGACAGGGAGTGTGAGCGCCAAAAACATTCAGTACTTC.

The chain employs TRBV6-1 and TRBJ1-5; D possibly corresponds to TRBD1 (5 bases). The CDR3 is 14 amino acids. Germline CDR1 is MNHNS and CDR2 is SASEGT. The V gene lost 8 bases and the J gene lost 2 bases, with 13 bases spanning the gap. CDR3 coding DNA: TGTGCCAGCGGTCAAACGGGGGGCAATCAGCCCCAGCATTTT. Its protein product is CASGQTGGNQPQHF.

V and J are TRBV2 and TRBJ2-3, with 8 bases matching TRBD2. This CDR3 contains 15 residues. Looked up from germline, CDR1 is SNHLY and CDR2 is FYNNEI. V lost 1 base to trimming and J lost 1 base; unmatched junction nucleotides: 1. CDR3 coding DNA: TGTGCCAGCAGTGAAGAAGCGGGGGGCACAGATACGCAGTATTTT. Residues: CASSEEAGGTDTQYF. The variable domain in full, with the rest retrieved from reference TRBV2 and TRBJ2-3, is EPEVTQTPSHQVTQMGQEVILRCVPISNHLYFYWYRQILGQKVEFLVSFYNNEISEKSEIFDDQFSVERPDGSNFTLKIRSTKLEDSAMYFCASSEEAGGTDTQYFGPGTRLTVL.

This clone came up once. The chain joins TRBV5-5 to TRBJ2-2; TRBD2 is a possible D gene (6 bases). V dropped 0 bases and J dropped 0 bases, with 9 bases sitting between them. Germline V CDR1 and CDR2: SGHKS, YYEKEE (reference sequence). The CDR3 is made up of 16 amino acids. CDR3 amino acids: CASSLGPSANTGELFF. The CDR3, as DNA: TGTGCCAGCAGCTTGGGTCCTAGCGCGAACACCGGGGAGCTGTTTTTT.

The rearrangement uses TRBV5-4 and TRBJ2-1; 12 positions agree with TRBD2. The CDR3 spans 19 residues. V lost 3 bases, J lost 0 bases, and 10 bases stayed unmatched. Germline CDR1 is SGHNT and CDR2 is YYREEE (reference sequence). The CDR3 DNA sequence: TGTGCCAGCAGCTGGGAACTAGCGGGGGGTCGAAGCTCCTACAATGAGCAGTTCTTC. Residues: CASSWELAGGRSSYNEQFF.

The chain joins TRBV9 to TRBJ2-5; 11 positions match TRBD1. The J call is uncertain, as TRBJ2-7 better fits the DNA end. CDR1 is SGDLS, CDR2 YYNGEE, per germline. The CDR3 sequence is 14 residues long. The CDR3 sequence: CASTPGTGGYEQYF. In nucleotides, the CDR3 is TGTGCCAGCACCCCCGGGACAGGGGGCTACGAGCAGTACTTC.

J is TRBJ2-1 and V is TRBV9; D is unresolved. The CDR3 is made up of 14 amino acids. V gave up 2 bases and J gave up 8 bases, with 14 bases separating them. Germline V gene data show CDR1 as SGDLS and CDR2 as YYNGEE. CDR3 region: CASSVRSDRDEQFF. The CDR3 region has the DNA TGTGCCAGCAGCGTCCGCTCCGACCGGGATGAGCAGTTCTTC.

This chain links TRBV6-5 with TRBJ2-3; 11 nucleotides agree with TRBD2. Germline assignment: CDR1 MNHEY and CDR2 SVGAGI. This CDR3 comprises 16 residues. V shed 4 bases and J 3 bases; nucleotides not matched to a gene: 6. CDR3 DNA sequence: TGTGCCAGCAGTTTAGCGGGGGGGACGGGGACAGATACGCAGTATTTT. Its protein product is CASSLAGGTGTDTQYF.

J is TRBJ1-2 and V is TRBV6-6; D not resolved. The CDR3 is 14 amino acids. Per the germline V gene, CDR1 is MNHNY and CDR2 is SVGAGI (reference sequence). Trimming removed 7 bases at V and 0 bases at J, with 12 bases between. CDR3 coding DNA: TGTGCCAGCACCAAGAGCGGGACTAACTATGGCTACACCTTC. Residues: CASTKSGTNYGYTF.

J is TRBJ1-1 and V is TRBV11-2; no clear D gene. Germline V gives CDR1 SGHAT, CDR2 FQNNGV. This CDR3 is 16 amino acids long. Trimming stripped 0 bases from V and 6 bases from J, with 17 bases between. In nucleotides, the CDR3 is TGTGCCAGCAGCTTAGACGTTGGAGGCTTCTCTGCTGAAGCTTTCTTT. Translating gives CASSLDVGGFSAEAFF. The entire variable domain, with the rest obtained from reference TRBV11-2 and TRBJ1-1, is as follows: EAGVAQSPRYKIIEKRQSVAFWCNPISGHATLYWYQQILGQGPKLLIQFQNNGVVDDSQLPKDRFSAERLKGVDSTLKIQPAKLEDSAVYLCASSLDVGGFSAEAFFGQGTRLTVV.